This passage covers 9 T cell receptor beta chains from one sample sequenced in a study of human T cells and chemical hapten exposure. Time point: pre-sensitization, week 0. Treatment reported: therapeutic diphenylcyclopropenone sensitization with weekly scalp DPC. TCRdb re-called the RACE reads through MiXCR, storing one row per CDR3 protein. The sample has some 300,000 distinct CDR3 sequences; around 5.5% are singletons. Sample: whole blood, taken in connection with sensitization to the hapten diphenylcyclopropenone (DPC). These receptors were collected from a woman under 30 with alopecia areata. Some clones in this sample may be carry-over from other donors' samples.

This clonotype showed up just a few times. This chain joins TRBV6-2 or TRBV6-3 and TRBJ2-4, with 7 bases that match TRBD1. The V and J ends lost 6 bases and 1 base, in that order; junction bases with no gene match: 3. This CDR3 contains 14 residues. CDR1 and CDR2 from the germline V gene are MNHEY and SVGEGT. Here the CDR3 DNA reads TGTGCCAGCAGACAGGGGCCCGCCAAAAACATTCAGTACTTC. Translated, it gives CASRQGPAKNIQYF.

Ten or more counts support this clonotype. The chain employs TRBV4-3 and TRBJ1-5; D perhaps matches TRBD1 (5 bases). Germline CDR1 and CDR2: LGHNA and YSLEER. The CDR3 contains 14 residues. Trimming pared 0 bases from V and 6 bases from J, leaving 9 bases between. In nucleotides, the CDR3 is TGCGCCAGCAGCCAAGACAGGGAGGGTCAGCCCCAGCATTTT. Protein product: CASSQDREGQPQHF.

The chain couples TRBV7-9 to TRBJ2-3; maybe TRBD1 (5 bases). Trimming left V 1 base short and J 5 bases short, with 16 bases between. CDR1 is SEHNR, CDR2 FQNEAQ, per germline (reference sequence). The CDR3 sequence is 16 residues long. CDR3 sequence: CASSLVRLGLRDTQYF. CDR3 DNA sequence: TGTGCCAGCAGCTTAGTGAGACTGGGGCTTAGAGATACGCAGTATTTT. Full variable domain (remainder filled in from reference TRBV7-9 and TRBJ2-3): DTGVSQNPRHKITKRGQNVTFRCDPISEHNRLYWYRQTLGQGPEFLTYFQNEAQLEKSRLLSDRFSAERPKGSFSTLEIQRTEQGDSAMYLCASSLVRLGLRDTQYFGPGTRLTVL.

This clonotype was counted a few times. This rearrangement joins TRBV4-3 to TRBJ2-1; 9 positions agree with TRBD1. The CDR3 has 16 amino acids. The germline V gene has CDR1 LGHNA and CDR2 YSLEER. V shed 3 bases and J 9 bases; nucleotides not matched to a gene: 12. CDR3 DNA: TGCGCCAGCAGCCAGACCGGGACAGGGCCCGGGATTGAGCAGTTCTTC. Its translation: CASSQTGTGPGIEQFF.

This clonotype was counted only a few times. The chain is built from TRBV20-1 and TRBJ1-2, with D maybe TRBD1 (6 bases). Trimming shortened V by 2 bases and J by 6 bases, and 16 bases separated the two germline ends. Germline V gene data show CDR1 as DFQATT and CDR2 as SNEGSKA (reference sequence). The CDR3 runs 14 residues. CDR3 sequence reads: CSARLPTGRDGYTF. CDR3 DNA sequence: TGCAGTGCTAGACTCCCCACAGGGAGGGATGGCTACACCTTC.

This clonotype occurred a few times. The chain has TRBV2 and TRBJ2-7; maybe TRBD1 (6 bases). V lost 5 bases, J lost 1 base, and 18 bases lay in between. CDR1 and CDR2 from the germline V gene are SNHLY and FYNNEI. The CDR3 runs 16 residues. CDR3 bases: TGTGCCAGCAGTTCGCCCGGGACACCCCATTCCTACGAGCAGTACTTC. Residues: CASSSPGTPHSYEQYF.

CDR3 amino acids: CASSLLDTSSTDTQYF. CDR3 nucleotides: TGTGCCAGCAGCCTTCTCGACACCTCTAGCACAGATACGCAGTATTTT. The rearrangement links TRBV3-1 to TRBJ2-3; D is undetermined. The germline V and J ends were trimmed by 4 bases and 0 bases, with 14 bases remaining between them. Germline V lookup: CDR1 LGHDT, CDR2 YNNKEL (reference sequence). The CDR3 loop spans 16 amino acids.

The V and J genes are TRBV15 and TRBJ1-2; the D gene is possibly TRBD1 (5 bases). Trimming took off 4 bases at V and 5 bases at J, with 26 bases between the two ends. Germline V gene sequence: CDR1 LNHNV, CDR2 YYDKDF (reference sequence). This CDR3 comprises 18 residues. CDR3 region: CATSTEPELGHLRYGYTF. DNA for the CDR3: TGTGCCACCAGCACAGAGCCAGAGTTAGGACATTTACGGTATGGCTACACCTTC.

This clonotype has ten or more counts. The chain carries TRBV7-8 and TRBJ1-3; a weak D match, TRBD1 (5 bases). The germline V gene encodes CDR1 SGHVS and CDR2 FQNEAQ. The CDR3 contains 14 residues. The V end was cut by 5 bases, the J end by 2 bases, with 10 bases between. CDR3 region: CASSPQGAGNTIYF. The CDR3 DNA sequence: TGTGCCAGCAGCCCCCAGGGAGCTGGAAACACCATATATTTT.